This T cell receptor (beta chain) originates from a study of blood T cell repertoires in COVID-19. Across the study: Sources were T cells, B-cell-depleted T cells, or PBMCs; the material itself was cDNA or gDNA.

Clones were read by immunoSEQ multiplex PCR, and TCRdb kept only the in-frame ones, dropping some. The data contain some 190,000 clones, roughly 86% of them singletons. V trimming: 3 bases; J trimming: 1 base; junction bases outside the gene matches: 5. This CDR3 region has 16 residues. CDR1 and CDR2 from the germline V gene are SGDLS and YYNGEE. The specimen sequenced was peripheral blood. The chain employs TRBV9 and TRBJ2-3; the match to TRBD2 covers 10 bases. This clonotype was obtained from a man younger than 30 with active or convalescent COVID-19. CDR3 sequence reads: CASSASGGAGTDTQYF. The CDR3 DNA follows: TGTGCCAGCAGCGCGAGCGGGGGGGCCGGCACAGATACGCAGTATTTT.